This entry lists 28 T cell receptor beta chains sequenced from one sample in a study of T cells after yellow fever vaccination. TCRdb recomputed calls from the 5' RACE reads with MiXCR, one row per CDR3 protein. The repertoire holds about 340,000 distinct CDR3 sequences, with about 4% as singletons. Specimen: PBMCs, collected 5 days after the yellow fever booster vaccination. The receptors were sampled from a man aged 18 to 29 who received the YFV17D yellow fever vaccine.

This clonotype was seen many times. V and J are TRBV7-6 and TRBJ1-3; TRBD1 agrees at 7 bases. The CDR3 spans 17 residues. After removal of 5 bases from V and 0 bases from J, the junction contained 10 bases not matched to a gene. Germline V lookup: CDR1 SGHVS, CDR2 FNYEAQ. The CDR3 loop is CASSPRGQLSSGNTIYF. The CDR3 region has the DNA TGTGCCAGCAGCCCGAGGGGACAGCTCAGCTCTGGAAACACCATATATTTT.

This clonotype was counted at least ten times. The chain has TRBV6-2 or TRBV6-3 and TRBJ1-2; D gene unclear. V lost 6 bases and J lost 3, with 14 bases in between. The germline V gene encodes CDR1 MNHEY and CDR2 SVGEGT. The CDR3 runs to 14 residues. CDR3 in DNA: TGTGCCAGCAGCTCCTACCCCCGCGACTATGGCTACACCTTC. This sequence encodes CASSSYPRDYGYTF.

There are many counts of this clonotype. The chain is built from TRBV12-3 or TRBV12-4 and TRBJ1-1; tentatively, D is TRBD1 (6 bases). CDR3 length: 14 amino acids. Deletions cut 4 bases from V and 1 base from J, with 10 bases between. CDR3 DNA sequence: TGTGCCAGCAGTTCGACAGGCTCGAACACTGAAGCTTTCTTT. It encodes CASSSTGSNTEAFF.

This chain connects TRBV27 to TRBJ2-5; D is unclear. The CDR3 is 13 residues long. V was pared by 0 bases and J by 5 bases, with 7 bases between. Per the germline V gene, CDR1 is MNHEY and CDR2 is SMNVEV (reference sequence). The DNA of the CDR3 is TGTGCCAGCAGTTTATCCCTTCGGGAGACCCAGTACTTC. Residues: CASSLSLRETQYF.

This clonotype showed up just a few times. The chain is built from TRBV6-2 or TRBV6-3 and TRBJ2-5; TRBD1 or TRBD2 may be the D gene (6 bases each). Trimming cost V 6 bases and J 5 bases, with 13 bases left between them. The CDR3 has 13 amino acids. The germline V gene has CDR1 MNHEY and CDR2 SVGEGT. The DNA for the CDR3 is TGTGCCAGCAGAGAAACAGGGAGGGAGACCCAGTACTTC. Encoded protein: CASRETGRETQYF.

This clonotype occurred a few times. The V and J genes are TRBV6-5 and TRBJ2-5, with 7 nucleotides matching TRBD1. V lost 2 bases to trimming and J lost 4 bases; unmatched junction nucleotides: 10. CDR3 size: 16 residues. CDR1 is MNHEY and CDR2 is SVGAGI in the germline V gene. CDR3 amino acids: CASSYGGTGAAETQYF. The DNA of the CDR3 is TGTGCCAGCAGTTACGGGGGTACAGGGGCTGCAGAGACCCAGTACTTC.

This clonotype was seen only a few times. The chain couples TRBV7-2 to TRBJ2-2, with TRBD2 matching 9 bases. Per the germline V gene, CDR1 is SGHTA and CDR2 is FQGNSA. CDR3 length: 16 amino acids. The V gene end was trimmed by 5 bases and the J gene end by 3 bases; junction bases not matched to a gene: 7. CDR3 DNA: TGTGCCAGCAGCACCCGACTAGCGGTGCACACCGGGGAGCTGTTTTTT. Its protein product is CASSTRLAVHTGELFF.

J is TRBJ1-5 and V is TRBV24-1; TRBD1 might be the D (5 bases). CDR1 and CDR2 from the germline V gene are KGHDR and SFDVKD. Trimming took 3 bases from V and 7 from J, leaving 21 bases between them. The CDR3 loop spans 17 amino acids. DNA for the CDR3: TGTGCCACCAGTGATCTACCCAGGGACGGGGGAAACCAGCCCCAGCATTTT. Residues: CATSDLPRDGGNQPQHF.

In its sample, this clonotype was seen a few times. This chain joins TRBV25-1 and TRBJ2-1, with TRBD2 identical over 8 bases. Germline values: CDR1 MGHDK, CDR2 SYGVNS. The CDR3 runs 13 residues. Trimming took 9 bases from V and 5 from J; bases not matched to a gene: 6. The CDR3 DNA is TGTGCCAGTTCGGGGGGGCTAAACAATGAGCAGTTCTTC. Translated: CASSGGLNNEQFF.

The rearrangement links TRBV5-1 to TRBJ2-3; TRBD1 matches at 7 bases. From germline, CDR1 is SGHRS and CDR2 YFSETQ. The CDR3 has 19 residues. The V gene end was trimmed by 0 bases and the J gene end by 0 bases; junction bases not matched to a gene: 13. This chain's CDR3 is CASSLGTSRGRTSTDTQYF. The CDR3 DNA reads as TGCGCCAGCAGCTTGGGTACGTCGAGGGGGCGTACTAGCACAGATACGCAGTATTTT.

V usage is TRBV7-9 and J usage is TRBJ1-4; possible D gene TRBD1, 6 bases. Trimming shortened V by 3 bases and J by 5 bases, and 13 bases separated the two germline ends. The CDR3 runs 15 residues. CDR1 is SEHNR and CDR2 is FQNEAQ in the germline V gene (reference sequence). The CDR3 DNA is TGTGCCAGCAGCTTGATGTCAGGGGCAAATGAAAAACTGTTTTTT. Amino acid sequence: CASSLMSGANEKLFF.

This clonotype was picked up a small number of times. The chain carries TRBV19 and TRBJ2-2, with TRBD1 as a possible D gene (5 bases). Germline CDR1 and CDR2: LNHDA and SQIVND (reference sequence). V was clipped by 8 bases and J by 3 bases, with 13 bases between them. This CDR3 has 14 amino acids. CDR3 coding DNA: TGTGCCAGTCGAGGCAGGGTCGACACCGGGGAGCTGTTTTTT. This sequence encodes CASRGRVDTGELFF.

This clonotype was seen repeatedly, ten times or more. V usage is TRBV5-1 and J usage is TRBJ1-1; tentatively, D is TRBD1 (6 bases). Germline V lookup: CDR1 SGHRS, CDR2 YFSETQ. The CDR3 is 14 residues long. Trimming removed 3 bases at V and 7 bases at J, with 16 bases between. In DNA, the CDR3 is TGCGCCAGCAGCTCCACCGGGACAATTCTTGAAGCTTTCTTT. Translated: CASSSTGTILEAFF.

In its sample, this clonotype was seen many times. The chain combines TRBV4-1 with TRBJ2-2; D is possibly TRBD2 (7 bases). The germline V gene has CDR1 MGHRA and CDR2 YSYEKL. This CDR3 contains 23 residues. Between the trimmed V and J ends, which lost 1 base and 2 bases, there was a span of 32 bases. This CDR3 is CASSQVQLITTGGAYFNTGELFF. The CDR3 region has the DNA TGCGCCAGCAGCCAAGTCCAACTTATCACGACGGGGGGCGCATACTTTAACACCGGGGAGCTGTTTTTT.

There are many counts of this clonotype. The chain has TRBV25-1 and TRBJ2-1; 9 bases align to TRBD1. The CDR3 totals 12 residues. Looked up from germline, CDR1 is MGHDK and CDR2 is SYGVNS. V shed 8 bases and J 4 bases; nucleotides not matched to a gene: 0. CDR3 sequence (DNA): TGTGCCAGCGACAGGGGGTACAATGAGCAGTTCTTC. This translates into CASDRGYNEQFF.

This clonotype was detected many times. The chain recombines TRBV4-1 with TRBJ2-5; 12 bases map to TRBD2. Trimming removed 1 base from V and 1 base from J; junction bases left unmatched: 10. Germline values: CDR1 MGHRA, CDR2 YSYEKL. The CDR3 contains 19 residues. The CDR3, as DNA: TGCGCCAGCAGCCAAGTTTATCTAGCGGGGGGGCCTTCCCAAGAGACCCAGTACTTC. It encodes CASSQVYLAGGPSQETQYF.

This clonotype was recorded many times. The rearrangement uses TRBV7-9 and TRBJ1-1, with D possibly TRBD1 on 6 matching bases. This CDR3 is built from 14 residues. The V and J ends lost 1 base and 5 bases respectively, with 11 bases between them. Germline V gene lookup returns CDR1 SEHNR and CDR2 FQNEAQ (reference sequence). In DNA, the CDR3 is TGTGCCAGCAGCTTAGGTCAGGGGTGGACTGAAGCTTTCTTT. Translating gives CASSLGQGWTEAFF.

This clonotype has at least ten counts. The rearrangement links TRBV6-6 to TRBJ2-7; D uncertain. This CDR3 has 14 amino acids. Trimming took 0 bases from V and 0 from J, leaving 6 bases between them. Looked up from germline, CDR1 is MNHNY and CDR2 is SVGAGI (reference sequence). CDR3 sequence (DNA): TGTGCCAGCAGTTACTCAGTCAACTCCTACGAGCAGTACTTC. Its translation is CASSYSVNSYEQYF.

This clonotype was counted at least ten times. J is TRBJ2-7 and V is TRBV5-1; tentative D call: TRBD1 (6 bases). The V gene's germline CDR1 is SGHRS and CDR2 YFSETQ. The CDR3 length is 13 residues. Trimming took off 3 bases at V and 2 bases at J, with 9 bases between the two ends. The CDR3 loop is CASSWDNTYEQYF. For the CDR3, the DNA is TGCGCCAGCAGCTGGGACAACACCTACGAGCAGTACTTC.

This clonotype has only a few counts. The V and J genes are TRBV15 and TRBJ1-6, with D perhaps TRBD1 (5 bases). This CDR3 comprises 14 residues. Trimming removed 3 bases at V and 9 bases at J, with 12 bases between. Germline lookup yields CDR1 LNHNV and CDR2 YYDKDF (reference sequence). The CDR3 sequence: CATSRGLLRSPLHF. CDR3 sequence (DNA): TGTGCCACCAGCAGGGGACTTTTACGTTCACCCCTCCACTTT.

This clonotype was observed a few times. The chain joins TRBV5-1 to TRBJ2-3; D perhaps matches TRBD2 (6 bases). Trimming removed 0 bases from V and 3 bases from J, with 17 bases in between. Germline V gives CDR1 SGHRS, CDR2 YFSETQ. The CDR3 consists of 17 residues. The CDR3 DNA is TGCGCCAGCAGCTTGGCTCGCGGGGATTTTGGGACAGATACGCAGTATTTT. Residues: CASSLARGDFGTDTQYF.

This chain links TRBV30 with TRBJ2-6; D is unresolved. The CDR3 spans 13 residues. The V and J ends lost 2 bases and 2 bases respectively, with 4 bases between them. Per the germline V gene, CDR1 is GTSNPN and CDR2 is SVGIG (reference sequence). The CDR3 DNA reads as TGTGCCTGGAGTTTTCCTGGGGCCAACGTCCTGACTTTC. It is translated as CAWSFPGANVLTF.

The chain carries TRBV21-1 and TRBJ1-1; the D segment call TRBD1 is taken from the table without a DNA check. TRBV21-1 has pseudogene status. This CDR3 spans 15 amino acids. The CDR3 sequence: CASSIGCRGRTEAFF. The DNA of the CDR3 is TGTGCCAGCAGCATCGGTTGCAGGGGGCGAACTGAAGCTTTCTTT.

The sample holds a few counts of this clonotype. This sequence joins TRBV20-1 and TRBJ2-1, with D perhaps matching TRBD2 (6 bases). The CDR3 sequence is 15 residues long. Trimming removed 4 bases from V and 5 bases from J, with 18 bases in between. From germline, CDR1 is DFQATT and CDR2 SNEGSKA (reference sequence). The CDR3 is CSATEWERADNEQFF. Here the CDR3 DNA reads TGCAGTGCTACCGAATGGGAGCGGGCAGACAATGAGCAGTTCTTC.

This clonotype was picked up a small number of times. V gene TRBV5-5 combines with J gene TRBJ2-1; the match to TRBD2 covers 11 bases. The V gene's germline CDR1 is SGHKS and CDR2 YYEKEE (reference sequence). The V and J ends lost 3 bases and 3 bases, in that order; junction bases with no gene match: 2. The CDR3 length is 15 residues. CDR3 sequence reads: CASSWGLAVYNEQFF. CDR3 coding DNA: TGTGCCAGCAGCTGGGGACTAGCGGTCTACAATGAGCAGTTCTTC.

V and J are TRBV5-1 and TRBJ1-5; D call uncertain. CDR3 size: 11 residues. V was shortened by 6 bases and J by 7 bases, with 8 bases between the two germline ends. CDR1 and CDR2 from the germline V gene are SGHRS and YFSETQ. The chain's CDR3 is CASILVQPQHF. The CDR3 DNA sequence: TGCGCCAGCATCCTGGTACAGCCCCAGCATTTT.

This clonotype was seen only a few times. CDR3 DNA: TGTGCCAGCAGCCCGATAGCGGGGGGGCCTTCGGGGCAGTATTTT. Protein product: CASSPIAGGPSGQYF. The rearrangement links TRBV12-3 or TRBV12-4 to TRBJ2-3, with 11 bases fitting TRBD2. This CDR3 is 15 amino acids long. V dropped 6 bases and J dropped 11; count of bases not matched to a gene: 13.

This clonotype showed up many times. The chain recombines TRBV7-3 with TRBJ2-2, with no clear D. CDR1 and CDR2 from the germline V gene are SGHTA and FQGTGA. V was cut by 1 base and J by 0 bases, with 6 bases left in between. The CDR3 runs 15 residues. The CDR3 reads CASSLKGTNTGELFF. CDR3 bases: TGTGCCAGCAGCTTAAAGGGAACGAACACCGGGGAGCTGTTTTTT.